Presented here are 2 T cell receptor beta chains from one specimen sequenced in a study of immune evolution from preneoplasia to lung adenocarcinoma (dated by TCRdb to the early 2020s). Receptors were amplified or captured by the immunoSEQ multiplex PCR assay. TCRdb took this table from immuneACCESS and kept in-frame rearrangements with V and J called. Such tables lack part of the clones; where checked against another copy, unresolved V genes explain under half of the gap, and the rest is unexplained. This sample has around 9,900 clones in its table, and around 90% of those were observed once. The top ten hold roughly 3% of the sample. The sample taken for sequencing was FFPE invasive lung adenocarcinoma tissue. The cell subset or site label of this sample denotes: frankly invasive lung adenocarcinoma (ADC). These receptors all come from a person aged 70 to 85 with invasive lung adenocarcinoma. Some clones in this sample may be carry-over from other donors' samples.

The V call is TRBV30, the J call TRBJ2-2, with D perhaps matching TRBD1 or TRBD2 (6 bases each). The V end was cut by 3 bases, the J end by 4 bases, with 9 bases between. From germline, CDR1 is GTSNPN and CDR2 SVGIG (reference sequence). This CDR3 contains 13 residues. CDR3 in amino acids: CAWRRGLTGELFF. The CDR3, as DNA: TGTGCCTGGAGACGGGGGCTCACCGGGGAGCTGTTTTTT.

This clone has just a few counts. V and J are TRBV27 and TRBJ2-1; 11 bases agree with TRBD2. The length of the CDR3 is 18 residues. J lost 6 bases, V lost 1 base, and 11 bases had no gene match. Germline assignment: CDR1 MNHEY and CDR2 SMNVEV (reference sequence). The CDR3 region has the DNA TGTGCCAGCAGTTTATTTGGGGTAACTAGCGGGAGTCTCAATGAGCAGTTCTTC. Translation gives CASSLFGVTSGSLNEQFF.